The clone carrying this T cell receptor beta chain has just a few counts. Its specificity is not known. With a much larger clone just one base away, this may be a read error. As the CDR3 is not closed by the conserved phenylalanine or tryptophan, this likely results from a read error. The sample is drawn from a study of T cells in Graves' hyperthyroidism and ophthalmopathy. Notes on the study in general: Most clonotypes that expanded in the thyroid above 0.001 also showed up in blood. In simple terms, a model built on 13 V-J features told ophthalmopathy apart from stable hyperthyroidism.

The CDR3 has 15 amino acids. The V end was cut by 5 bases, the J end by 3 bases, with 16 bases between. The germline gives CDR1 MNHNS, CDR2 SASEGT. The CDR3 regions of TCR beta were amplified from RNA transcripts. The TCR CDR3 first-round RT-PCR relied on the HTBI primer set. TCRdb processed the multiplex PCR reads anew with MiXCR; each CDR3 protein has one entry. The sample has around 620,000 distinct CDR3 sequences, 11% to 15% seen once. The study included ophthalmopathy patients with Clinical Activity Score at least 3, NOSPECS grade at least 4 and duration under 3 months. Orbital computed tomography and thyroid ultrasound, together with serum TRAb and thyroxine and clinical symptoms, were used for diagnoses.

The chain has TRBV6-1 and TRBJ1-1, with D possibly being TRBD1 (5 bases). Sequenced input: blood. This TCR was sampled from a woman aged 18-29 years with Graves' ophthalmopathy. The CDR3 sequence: CASSRLGLGDTEAFS. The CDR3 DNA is TGTGCCAGCAGTCGTCTCGGCCTAGGGGACACTGAAGCTTTCTCT.